These 26 T cell receptor beta chains were sequenced from one sample in a study of blood T cell repertoires in COVID-19. Produced via immunoSEQ multiplex PCR; TCRdb's table is partial and in-frame only. This sample yields more than 300,000 clones, of which 83% are seen a single time; 5% to 6% belongs to the top ten. The sequencing sample was made of PBMCs or T cells enriched from blood (not recorded which). Receptors were obtained from a woman between 50 and 59 years old who had recovered from COVID-19.

The chain is built from TRBV6-2 or TRBV6-3 and TRBJ2-7, with no clear D. Trimming removed 6 bases from V and 1 base from J, with 10 bases in between. The CDR3 is 13 amino acids. CDR1 MNHEY and CDR2 SVGEGT come from the germline V gene. The CDR3 DNA is TGTGCCAGCAGCCCCCCCGTGTCCTACGAGCAGTACTTC. Protein: CASSPPVSYEQYF.

This chain connects TRBV19 to TRBJ2-7; a possible D gene is TRBD2 (6 bases). The CDR3 contains 16 residues. V lost 6 bases and J lost 6, with 24 bases in between. Germline V gene sequence: CDR1 LNHDA, CDR2 SQIVND (reference sequence). The CDR3 sequence is CASRLGGARGVGEQYF. Here the CDR3 DNA reads TGTGCCAGTAGACTTGGAGGGGCTAGGGGAGTTGGCGAGCAGTACTTC.

This chain connects TRBV19 to TRBJ1-5, with 9 bases aligning to TRBD1. From germline, CDR1 is LNHDA and CDR2 SQIVND (reference sequence). The CDR3 consists of 13 residues. The trim removed 8 bases at V and 5 bases at J, leaving 4 bases unmatched. The CDR3 DNA is TGTGCCAGTGGGACAGGGAGCCATCAGCCCCAGCATTTT. Its translation: CASGTGSHQPQHF.

The rearrangement uses TRBV7-2 and TRBJ2-3; no clear D. There are 14 residues in the CDR3. The V end lost 5 bases, the J end lost 1 base, and 10 bases lay between the germline ends. CDR1 SGHTA and CDR2 FQGNSA come from the germline V gene. The CDR3 reads CASSEHSGTDTQYF. The CDR3 nucleotides are TGTGCCAGCAGCGAACATTCCGGCACAGATACGCAGTATTTT.

This chain connects TRBV4-1 to TRBJ1-5; perhaps TRBD1 as D (5 bases). CDR3 length: 15 residues. The V gene's germline CDR1 is MGHRA and CDR2 YSYEKL. V lost 4 bases to trimming and J lost 4 bases, with 14 bases between them. The CDR3, as DNA: TGCGCCAGCAGCCCAAGGGGAGGGCTGAATCAGCCCCAGCATTTT. Translated: CASSPRGGLNQPQHF.

This clone was seen many times. V gene TRBV5-1 combines with J gene TRBJ2-5; 10 nucleotides align to TRBD2. Trimming cost V 6 bases and J 1 base; bases outside gene matches: 3. This CDR3 has 14 amino acids. Per germline, CDR1 SGHRS and CDR2 YFSETQ. CDR3 loop: CASKERGGQETQYF. The CDR3 DNA sequence: TGCGCCAGCAAGGAGCGGGGGGGCCAAGAGACCCAGTACTTC.

The rearrangement links TRBV5-4 to TRBJ2-7; tentative D call: TRBD2 (6 bases). The CDR3 consists of 13 residues. Trimming pared 4 bases from V and 6 bases from J, leaving 14 bases between. The germline gives CDR1 SGHNT, CDR2 YYREEE (reference sequence). CDR3 protein: CASSLRGSSEQYF. DNA for the CDR3: TGTGCCAGCAGCCTACGGGGGTCCAGCGAGCAGTACTTC.

The V gene is TRBV10-3, the J gene TRBJ1-1; D unclear. The CDR3 length is 14 residues. The V gene lost 3 bases and the J gene lost 2 bases, with 10 bases spanning the gap. The V gene's germline CDR1 is ENHRY and CDR2 SYGVKD. The CDR3 DNA follows: TGTGCCATCAGTGAATTTAACAGAAACACTGAAGCTTTCTTT. Its protein is CAISEFNRNTEAFF.

This sequence joins TRBV3-1 (or the pseudogene TRBV3-2) and TRBJ1-1; TRBD1 matches at 7 bases. Germline V gene data show CDR1 as LGHDT and CDR2 as YNNKEL (reference sequence). The junction had 4 bases not matched to a gene; V was cut back by 5 bases and J by 1 base. The CDR3 is 14 amino acids. CDR3 residues: CASSIRDRNTEAFF. CDR3 coding DNA: TGTGCCAGCAGCATCAGGGACAGGAACACTGAAGCTTTCTTT.

V gene TRBV2 combines with J gene TRBJ1-1; 7 nucleotides agree with TRBD1. The J segment lost 3 bases and the V segment lost 6 bases, leaving 10 bases of the junction unmatched. The germline V gene has CDR1 SNHLY and CDR2 FYNNEI. The length of the CDR3 is 15 residues. CDR3 bases: TGTGCCAGCAGACCCGGACAGGACCAACACACTGAAGCTTTCTTT. Translated, it gives CASRPGQDQHTEAFF.

The chain joins TRBV4-1 to TRBJ2-7; D is uncertain. The CDR3 covers 14 residues. Germline V lookup: CDR1 MGHRA, CDR2 YSYEKL. The ends were cut back, 1 base at V and 0 bases at J, with 7 bases in the middle. CDR3 nucleotide sequence: TGCGCCAGCAGCCAAGCCCGTAACTCCTACGAGCAGTACTTC. Translated, it gives CASSQARNSYEQYF.

The chain uses TRBV18 and TRBJ1-5, with 9 bases aligning to TRBD1. CDR3 size: 14 residues. V was pared by 5 bases and J by 9 bases, with 8 bases of the junction left unmatched. The germline CDR1 and CDR2 sequences are KGHSH and LQKENI. The CDR3 nucleotides are TGTGCCAGCTCAATGGAGGACAGGGGATCGCCCCAGCATTTT. Translation gives CASSMEDRGSPQHF.

The chain uses TRBV30 and TRBJ1-2; D is possibly TRBD1 (5 bases). The germline V gene has CDR1 GTSNPN and CDR2 SVGIG (reference sequence). The CDR3 sequence is 11 residues long. The ends were cut back, 1 base at V and 5 bases at J, with 5 bases in the middle. The CDR3 spells CAWSEGYGYTF. DNA of the CDR3: TGTGCCTGGAGTGAGGGGTATGGCTACACCTTC.

This clone came up once. The chain carries TRBV3-1 (or the pseudogene TRBV3-2) and TRBJ1-4; D is undetermined. Germline-derived CDR1 and CDR2 are LGHDT and YNNKEL (reference sequence). V lost 1 base and J 6 bases, leaving 3 bases between the germline ends. The CDR3 has 12 amino acids. CDR3 DNA: TGTGCCAGCAGCCAAGGAGATGAAAAACTGTTTTTT. Residues: CASSQGDEKLFF.

The sample holds one count of this clone. The chain couples TRBV19 to TRBJ1-2; 7 nucleotides line up with TRBD1. The ends lost 3 bases at V and 4 bases at J; junction bases unmatched: 11. The CDR3 length is 16 residues. CDR1 and CDR2 from the germline V gene are LNHDA and SQIVND (reference sequence). CDR3 bases: TGTGCCAGTAGTATCAAACAGGGGCCAAGCGGCTATGGCTACACCTTC. It codes for CASSIKQGPSGYGYTF.

This chain connects TRBV7-2 to TRBJ1-2; D possibly corresponds to TRBD1 (5 bases). The CDR3 has 16 residues. Germline V CDR1 and CDR2: SGHTA, FQGNSA. Trimming shortened V by 0 bases and J by 0 bases, and 11 bases separated the two germline ends. The CDR3 sequence is CASSLAGRGANYGYTF. CDR3 bases: TGTGCCAGCAGCTTAGCAGGGAGGGGAGCTAACTATGGCTACACCTTC.

The CDR3 sequence is CAWSDGTGGAETQYF. CDR3 DNA sequence: TGTGCCTGGAGCGACGGGACAGGGGGCGCGGAGACCCAGTACTTC. The rearrangement uses TRBV30 and TRBJ2-5; 12 positions match TRBD1. This CDR3 contains 15 residues. V was pared by 3 bases and J by 5 bases, with 7 bases of the junction left unmatched. Per the germline V gene, CDR1 is GTSNPN and CDR2 is SVGIG (reference sequence).

The CDR3 DNA follows: TGTGCCAGCAGCTGGACAGTCTCTGGGGCCAACGTCCTGACTTTC. The encoded protein is CASSWTVSGANVLTF. The chain recombines TRBV7-8 with TRBJ2-6; weak D call: TRBD1 (6 bases). The length of the CDR3 is 15 residues. Germline V gene data show CDR1 as SGHVS and CDR2 as FQNEAQ. Deletions cut 4 bases from V and 0 bases from J, with 7 bases between.

The chain combines TRBV5-5 with TRBJ2-7; TRBD2 aligns across 7 bases. V lost 2 bases and J lost 6; bases outside the gene matches: 8. Germline V gene lookup returns CDR1 SGHKS and CDR2 YYEKEE (reference sequence). There are 14 residues in the CDR3. The CDR3 DNA reads as TGTGCCAGCAGCTTCGGGGGGTTGGGCGGCGAGCAGTACTTC. Its protein is CASSFGGLGGEQYF.

The chain recombines TRBV6-2 or TRBV6-3 with TRBJ2-7; 9 bases match TRBD2. The ends lost 2 bases at V and 6 bases at J; junction bases unmatched: 5. The CDR3 covers 14 residues. The germline gives CDR1 MNHEY, CDR2 SVGEGT. The CDR3 loop reads CASSYRGRAPEQYF. The CDR3 DNA reads as TGTGCCAGCAGTTACCGCGGGAGGGCCCCCGAGCAGTACTTC.

This chain connects TRBV3-1 (or the pseudogene TRBV3-2) to TRBJ2-5; D unclear. The CDR3 sequence is 10 residues long. Germline V gives CDR1 LGHDT, CDR2 YNNKEL (reference sequence). V was pared by 10 bases and J by 4 bases, with 7 bases between. In DNA form, the CDR3 reads TGTGCCACCTCAGGAGAGACCCAGTACTTC. Translating it yields CATSGETQYF.

The gene calls are TRBV4-2 and TRBJ2-6; D gene ambiguous. This CDR3 is 18 amino acids long. The germline V gene encodes CDR1 LGHNA and CDR2 YNFKEQ. Trimming removed 0 bases at V and 4 bases at J, with 16 bases between. The CDR3 DNA is TGTGCCAGCAGCCAAGAGCCGTCGGCTAGGTCGGGGGCCAACGTCCTGACTTTC. Protein product: CASSQEPSARSGANVLTF.

This chain joins TRBV3-1 (or the pseudogene TRBV3-2) and TRBJ1-4; 7 nucleotides match TRBD1. This CDR3 is built from 15 residues. V shed 2 bases, J shed 8 bases, and the junction held 8 bases outside the gene matches. Per germline, CDR1 LGHDT and CDR2 YNNKEL (reference sequence). The CDR3 DNA is TGTGCCAGCAGCCAACTACAGGGGAGCGGAGAAAAACTGTTTTTT. Protein: CASSQLQGSGEKLFF.

The rearrangement joins TRBV19 to TRBJ2-7, with unresolved D. V lost 3 bases, J lost 0 bases, and 9 bases lay in between. This CDR3 is built from 14 residues. Germline values: CDR1 LNHDA, CDR2 SQIVND (reference sequence). As DNA, the CDR3 is TGTGCCAGTAGTATCGGTCTGAGCTCCTACGAGCAGTACTTC. As protein: CASSIGLSSYEQYF.

The chain links TRBV5-1 to TRBJ1-2, with 11 bases aligning to TRBD1. This CDR3 contains 12 residues. Trimming at V came to 3 bases and at J to 14 bases, leaving 6 bases not matched to a gene. Germline lookup yields CDR1 SGHRS and CDR2 YFSETQ. CDR3 residues: CASSSGQGECTF. CDR3 sequence (DNA): TGCGCCAGCAGCTCGGGACAGGGGGAGTGTACCTTC.

CDR3 loop: CAISPSTLAGIYEQYF. DNA of the CDR3: TGTGCCATCAGCCCCAGCACGCTAGCGGGTATCTACGAGCAGTACTTC. V is TRBV10-3 and J is TRBJ2-7; 8 positions match TRBD2. Germline CDR1 reads ENHRY; CDR2 reads SYGVKD. The V gene end was trimmed by 6 bases and the J gene end by 3 bases; junction bases not matched to a gene: 13. The CDR3 contains 16 residues.